Listed here are 9 T cell receptor beta chains from one sample, sequenced in a study of cytomegalovirus exposure and HLA in healthy donors. Researchers ran the PCR with 60 Vbeta and 13 Jbeta primers. The repertoire was sequenced with immunoSEQ multiplex PCR; TCRdb's copy has only in-frame clones and lacks some. This sample has about 180,000 clones, with around 80% found just once. The sequencing sample was made of PBMCs. The origin of the receptors is a man in his late teens or twenties in good health and CMV-seronegative.

This clone was seen once. This chain uses TRBV10-3 with TRBJ2-3; 16 bases map to TRBD2. The CDR3 totals 16 residues. J lost 2 bases, V lost 7 bases, and 3 bases had no gene match. Per the germline V gene, CDR1 is ENHRY and CDR2 is SYGVKD. The CDR3 bases are TGTGCCATCACTGGGACTAGCGGGGGGGCCACAGATACGCAGTATTTT. Translating it yields CAITGTSGGATDTQYF.

The V gene is TRBV6-5, the J gene TRBJ1-1; TRBD1 matches 7 bases. CDR1 is MNHEY and CDR2 is SVGAGI in the germline V gene. J lost 5 bases, V lost 5 bases, and 8 bases had no gene match. The CDR3 has 14 residues. In DNA form, the CDR3 reads TGTGCCAGCAGTGAACATGAGGGGGCTACTGAAGCTTTCTTT. This encodes CASSEHEGATEAFF.

This clone is a singleton in its sample. V gene TRBV5-6 combines with J gene TRBJ2-7; maybe TRBD1 (6 bases). This CDR3 is 15 amino acids long. V was pared by 4 bases and J by 0 bases, with 14 bases between. Germline V gives CDR1 SGHDT, CDR2 YYEEEE. CDR3 nucleotides: TGTGCCAGCAGCAGCGGAGACAGGAGCTCCTACGAGCAGTACTTC. As protein: CASSSGDRSSYEQYF.

The chain has TRBV6-1 and TRBJ1-5; D not resolved. Germline-derived CDR1 and CDR2 are MNHNS and SASEGT. The CDR3 runs to 12 residues. V was trimmed by 7 bases and J by 5 bases, leaving 9 bases between them. The CDR3 loop reads CASTEGYQPQHF. The CDR3 region has the DNA TGTGCCAGCACAGAGGGCTATCAGCCCCAGCATTTT.

This clone was found a few times. J is TRBJ2-7 and V is TRBV19, with TRBD1 matching 7 bases. Trimming took 6 bases from V and 7 from J; bases not matched to a gene: 12. The CDR3 runs 14 residues. Germline V gene data show CDR1 as LNHDA and CDR2 as SQIVND (reference sequence). CDR3 residues: CASRLRDSALEQYF. As DNA, the CDR3 is TGTGCCAGTAGGCTTCGGGACAGCGCTCTGGAGCAGTACTTC.

V is TRBV2 and J is TRBJ2-3; D gene uncertain. Germline V gives CDR1 SNHLY, CDR2 FYNNEI. There are 15 residues in the CDR3. V dropped 1 base and J dropped 13 bases, with 21 bases sitting between them. CDR3 nucleotides: TGTGCCAGCAGTGAAGGACCGGTTGCTACCTCCCGGGAGTATTTT. Its translation: CASSEGPVATSREYF.

V is TRBV7-9 and J is TRBJ1-4; D gene uncertain. V was pared by 5 bases and J by 8 bases, with 6 bases between. The CDR3 extends over 11 amino acids. Germline assignment: CDR1 SEHNR and CDR2 FQNEAQ (reference sequence). CDR3 bases: TGTGCCAGCAGCGGAGGGGAAAAACTGTTTTTT. Its protein product is CASSGGEKLFF.

V is TRBV28 and J is TRBJ2-7; D ambiguous. CDR1 is MDHEN, CDR2 SYDVKM, per germline. The CDR3 spans 15 residues. The V end was cut by 4 bases, the J end by 2 bases, with 15 bases between. The CDR3 spells CASSSTLIPPYEQYF. CDR3 DNA sequence: TGTGCCAGCAGTTCTACTTTAATCCCCCCCTACGAGCAGTACTTC.

V usage is TRBV28 and J usage is TRBJ1-1, with a tentative D call TRBD1 (6 bases). The germline V gene has CDR1 MDHEN and CDR2 SYDVKM. The germline V and J ends were trimmed by 5 bases and 1 base, with 20 bases remaining between them. The CDR3 totals 17 residues. The CDR3 sequence: CASSPLRGRGTNTEAFF. The DNA for the CDR3 is TGTGCCAGCAGTCCTCTCAGGGGCAGGGGCACGAACACTGAAGCTTTCTTT.